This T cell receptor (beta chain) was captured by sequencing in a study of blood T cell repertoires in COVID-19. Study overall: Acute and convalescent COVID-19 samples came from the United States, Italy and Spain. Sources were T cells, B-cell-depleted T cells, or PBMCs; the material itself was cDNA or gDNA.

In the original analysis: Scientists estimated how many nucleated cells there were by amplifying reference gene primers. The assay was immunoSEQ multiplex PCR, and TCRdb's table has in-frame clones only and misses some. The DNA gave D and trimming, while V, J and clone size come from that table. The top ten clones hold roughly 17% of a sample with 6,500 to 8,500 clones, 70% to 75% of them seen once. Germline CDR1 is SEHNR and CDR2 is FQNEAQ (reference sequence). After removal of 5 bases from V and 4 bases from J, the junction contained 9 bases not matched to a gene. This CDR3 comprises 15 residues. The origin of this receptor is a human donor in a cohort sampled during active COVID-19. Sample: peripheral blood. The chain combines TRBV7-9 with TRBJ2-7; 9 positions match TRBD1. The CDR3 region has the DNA TGTGCCAGCAGCACACTACAGGGGGCGGGGTACGAGCAGTACTTC. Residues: CASSTLQGAGYEQYF.